Following are 11 T cell receptor beta chains from one sample sequenced in a study of CD8+CD57+ T cells in acquired aplastic anemia. Template material for TCR beta VDJ and CDR3 profiling consisted of genomic DNA. TCRdb used MiXCR to reprocess the reads, holding one entry per CDR3 protein. The repertoire holds about 190,000 distinct CDR3 sequences, with 54% as singletons. Sequenced input: sorted CD4+, CD8+, or CD8+CD57+ T cells (not recorded which) from PBMCs. The receptor set was obtained from a human donor in good health, serving as a control.

The rearrangement uses TRBV29-1 and TRBJ2-1; TRBD1 might be the D (6 bases). Germline CDR1 reads SQVTM; CDR2 reads ANQGSEA. The V gene lost 6 bases and the J gene lost 4 bases, with 16 bases spanning the gap. The CDR3 is 14 residues long. The CDR3: CSVVGTREYNEQFF. CDR3 DNA: TGCAGCGTCGTTGGGACAAGAGAATACAATGAGCAGTTCTTC.

The chain links TRBV14 to TRBJ2-1; 7 bases match TRBD1. This CDR3 spans 11 amino acids. Germline CDR1 reads SGHDN; CDR2 reads FVKESK. The J segment lost 10 bases and the V segment lost 6 bases, leaving 3 bases of the junction unmatched. CDR3 amino acids: CASRRQGEQFF. CDR3 coding DNA: TGTGCCAGCAGGAGACAGGGCGAGCAGTTCTTC.

This clonotype was observed at least ten times. The chain is built from TRBV12-3 or TRBV12-4 and TRBJ2-2; D unresolved. The CDR3 has 13 residues. The V end lost 2 bases, the J end lost 7 bases, and 8 bases lay between the germline ends. The chain's CDR3 is CASSLQVDGELFF. The CDR3, as DNA: TGTGCCAGCAGTTTACAGGTTGACGGGGAGCTGTTTTTT.

This clonotype showed up just a few times. This sequence joins TRBV6-5 and TRBJ2-2; 7 positions agree with TRBD1. The CDR3 covers 16 residues. V dropped 0 bases and J dropped 4; count of bases not matched to a gene: 5. CDR1 is MNHEY, CDR2 SVGAGI, per germline. The CDR3 region is CASSYSGRGSTGELFF. CDR3 in DNA: TGTGCCAGCAGTTACTCGGGCAGGGGGTCCACCGGGGAGCTGTTTTTT.

This chain connects TRBV6-1 to TRBJ1-1; 8 positions agree with TRBD1. The CDR3 runs to 14 residues. Germline values: CDR1 MNHNS, CDR2 SASEGT. The V and J ends lost 5 bases and 10 bases, in that order; junction bases with no gene match: 12. This chain's CDR3 is CASSWTGTTSTAFF. CDR3 in DNA: TGTGCCAGCAGTTGGACAGGGACTACATCGACAGCTTTCTTT.

This clonotype came up many times. The genes are TRBV2 and TRBJ2-1; a weak D match, TRBD2 (6 bases). With 4 bases removed from V and 4 bases from J, the gap between germline ends came to 23 bases. CDR3 length: 18 residues. Germline V gene lookup returns CDR1 SNHLY and CDR2 FYNNEI. This CDR3 reads CASSGGPLGSGKYNEQFF. The CDR3 DNA follows: TGTGCCAGCAGTGGCGGACCCCTGGGTAGCGGCAAATACAATGAGCAGTTCTTC.

Comment on this clonotype: The CDR3 does not end in the conserved phenylalanine or tryptophan, so this is likely a read error. The chain carries TRBV27 and TRBJ1-2, with D maybe TRBD1 (5 bases). Trimming took 4 bases from V and 5 from J, leaving 11 bases between them. The CDR3 length is 13 residues. Germline loops: CDR1 MNHEY, CDR2 SMNVEV (reference sequence). The CDR3 DNA reads as TGTGCCAGCAGTTCTAGACAGTCTTATGGCTACACCTCC. This codes for CASSSRQSYGYTS.

The genes are TRBV5-1 and TRBJ1-2; 9 nucleotides align to TRBD1. V was clipped by 4 bases and J by 4 bases; unmatched bases: 2. The CDR3 sequence is 13 residues long. Looked up from germline, CDR1 is SGHRS and CDR2 is YFSETQ. CDR3 residues: CASSRGQGYGYTF. CDR3 in DNA: TGCGCCAGCAGCAGGGGACAGGGCTATGGCTACACCTTC.

The table lists this clonotype with many counts. The chain has TRBV7-8 and TRBJ1-4, with D unclear. The V gene's germline CDR1 is SGHVS and CDR2 FQNEAQ. V was shortened by 1 base and J by 7 bases, with 7 bases between the two germline ends. This CDR3 comprises 13 residues. This chain's CDR3 is CASSLVAGEKLFF. The CDR3 nucleotides read TGTGCCAGCAGCTTAGTTGCAGGTGAAAAACTGTTTTTT.

The chain links TRBV15 to TRBJ2-5; D call uncertain. V gave up 0 bases and J gave up 4 bases, with 9 bases separating them. The CDR3 covers 14 residues. The germline CDR1 and CDR2 sequences are LNHNV and YYDKDF (reference sequence). Here the CDR3 reads CATSRDRWGETQYF. In DNA form, the CDR3 reads TGTGCCACCAGCAGAGATCGCTGGGGAGAGACCCAGTACTTC.

This clonotype was counted between two and nine times. The rearrangement links TRBV6-5 to TRBJ2-7; 10 bases are shared with TRBD1. Germline loops: CDR1 MNHEY, CDR2 SVGAGI. The CDR3 sequence is 16 residues long. With V trimmed by 4 bases and J by 0 bases, 6 bases remained unmatched. DNA for the CDR3: TGTGCCAGCAGTTCCGCCGGGACAGGGGTCTCCTACGAGCAGTACTTC. Protein: CASSSAGTGVSYEQYF.